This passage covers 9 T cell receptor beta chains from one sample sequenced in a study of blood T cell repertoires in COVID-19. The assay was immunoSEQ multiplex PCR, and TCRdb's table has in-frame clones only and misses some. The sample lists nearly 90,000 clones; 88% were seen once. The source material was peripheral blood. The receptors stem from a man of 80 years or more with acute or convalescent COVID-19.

CDR3 residues: CASSFGGAEAFF. DNA of the CDR3: TGTGCCAGCAGCTTTGGAGGGGCAGAAGCTTTCTTT. The chain joins TRBV7-3 to TRBJ1-1, with D perhaps matching TRBD1 (5 bases). Trimming removed 3 bases from V and 8 bases from J, with 10 bases in between. The V gene's germline CDR1 is SGHTA and CDR2 FQGTGA. CDR3 length: 12 amino acids.

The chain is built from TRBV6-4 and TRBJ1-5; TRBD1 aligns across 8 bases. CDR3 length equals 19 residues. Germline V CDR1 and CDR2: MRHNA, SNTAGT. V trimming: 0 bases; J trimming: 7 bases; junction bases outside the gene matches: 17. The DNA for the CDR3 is TGTGCCAGCAGTGACTCCTCCCCCTCAGGGGGCGCCGGAGAACAGCCCCAGCATTTT. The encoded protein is CASSDSSPSGGAGEQPQHF.

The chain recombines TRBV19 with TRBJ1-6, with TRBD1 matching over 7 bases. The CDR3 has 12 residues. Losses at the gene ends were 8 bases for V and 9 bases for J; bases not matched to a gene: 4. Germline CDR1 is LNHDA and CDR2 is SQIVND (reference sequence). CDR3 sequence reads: CASARQGSPLHF. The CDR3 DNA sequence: TGTGCCAGTGCCCGACAGGGTTCACCCCTCCACTTT.

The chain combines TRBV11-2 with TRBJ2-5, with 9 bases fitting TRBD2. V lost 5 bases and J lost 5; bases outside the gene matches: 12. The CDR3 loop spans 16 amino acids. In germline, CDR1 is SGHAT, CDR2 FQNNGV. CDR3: CASSPRFSGGAETQYF. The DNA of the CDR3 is TGTGCCAGCAGCCCCCGTTTTAGCGGGGGCGCGGAGACCCAGTACTTC. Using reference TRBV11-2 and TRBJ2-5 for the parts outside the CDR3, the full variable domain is EAGVAQSPRYKIIEKRQSVAFWCNPISGHATLYWYQQILGQGPKLLIQFQNNGVVDDSQLPKDRFSAERLKGVDSTLKIQPAKLEDSAVYLCASSPRFSGGAETQYFGPGTRLLVL.

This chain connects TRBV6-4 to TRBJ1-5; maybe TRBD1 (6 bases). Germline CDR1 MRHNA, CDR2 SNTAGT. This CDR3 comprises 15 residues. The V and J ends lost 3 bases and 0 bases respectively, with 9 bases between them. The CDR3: CASSEQGNSNQPQHF. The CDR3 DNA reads TGTGCCAGCAGTGAGCAGGGGAATAGCAATCAGCCCCAGCATTTT.

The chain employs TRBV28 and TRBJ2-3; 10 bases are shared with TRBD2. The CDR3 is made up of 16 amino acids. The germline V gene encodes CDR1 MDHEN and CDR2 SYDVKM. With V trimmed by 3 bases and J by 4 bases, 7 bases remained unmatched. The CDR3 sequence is CASSFSQREGPDTQYF. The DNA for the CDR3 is TGTGCCAGCAGTTTCTCCCAGCGGGAGGGCCCAGATACGCAGTATTTT.

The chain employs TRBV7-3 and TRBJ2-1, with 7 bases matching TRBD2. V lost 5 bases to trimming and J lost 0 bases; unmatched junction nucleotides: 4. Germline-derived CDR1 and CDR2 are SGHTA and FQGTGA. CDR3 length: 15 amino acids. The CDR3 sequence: CASSAGTNSYNEQFF. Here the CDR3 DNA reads TGTGCCAGCAGCGCCGGGACTAACTCCTACAATGAGCAGTTCTTC.

CDR3 nucleotides: TGTGCCAGCAGTTCCTATATTCCCCATGGCTACACCTTC. This sequence encodes CASSSYIPHGYTF. The chain combines TRBV28 with TRBJ1-2; D is unclear. V gave up 4 bases and J gave up 6 bases, with 12 bases separating them. CDR3 length: 13 residues. Germline V gene lookup returns CDR1 MDHEN and CDR2 SYDVKM.

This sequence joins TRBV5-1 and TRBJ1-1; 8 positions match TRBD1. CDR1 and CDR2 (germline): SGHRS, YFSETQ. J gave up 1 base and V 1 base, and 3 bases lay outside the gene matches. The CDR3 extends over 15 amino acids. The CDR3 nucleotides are TGCGCCAGCAGCTTGACAGGGGGGACGAACACTGAAGCTTTCTTT. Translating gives CASSLTGGTNTEAFF.